This T cell receptor (beta chain) derives from a study of shared clonotypes between healthy human individuals. Study summary: Each donor's CD4 naive and CD4 memory cells filled three plates apiece, CD8 naive two, and CD8 memory one.

A single count supports this clone. Using immunoSEQ multiplex PCR, the repertoire was profiled, and TCRdb retains in-frame clones only, with some absent. In the table there are more than 2,000,000 clones, around nine tenths of which are singletons. The V end was cut by 7 bases, the J end by 2 bases, with 11 bases between. CDR1 and CDR2 from the germline V gene are SNHLY and FYNNEI. The CDR3 loop spans 13 amino acids. The sequencing sample was made of naive CD4+ T cells sorted from blood. Subset meaning: CD45RA+ positively selected. The clonotype was recovered from a man younger than 30 in good health. This chain links TRBV2 with TRBJ2-5, with D tentatively TRBD1 (5 bases). The DNA of the CDR3 is TGTGCCAGCATCCTGGACACTCAAGAGACCCAGTACTTC. It is translated as CASILDTQETQYF.